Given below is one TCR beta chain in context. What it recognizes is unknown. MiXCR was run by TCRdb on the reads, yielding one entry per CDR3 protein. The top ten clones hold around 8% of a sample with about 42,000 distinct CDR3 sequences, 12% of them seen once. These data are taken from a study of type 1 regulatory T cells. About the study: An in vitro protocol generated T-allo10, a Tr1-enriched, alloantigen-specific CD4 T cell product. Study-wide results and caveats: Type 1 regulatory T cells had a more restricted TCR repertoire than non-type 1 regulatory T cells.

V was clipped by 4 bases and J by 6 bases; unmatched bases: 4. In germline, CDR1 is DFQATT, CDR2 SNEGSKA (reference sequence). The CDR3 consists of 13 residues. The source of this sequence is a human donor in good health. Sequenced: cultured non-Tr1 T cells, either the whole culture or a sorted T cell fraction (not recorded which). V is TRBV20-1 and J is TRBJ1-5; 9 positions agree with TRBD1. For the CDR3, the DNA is TGCAGTGCTAACCCGGGACAGGGTCAGCCCCAGCATTTT. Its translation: CSANPGQGQPQHF.